Presented here are 29 T cell receptor beta chains from one specimen sequenced in a study of chemoradiotherapy in HPV16-positive cancers. Clones were sequenced by immunoSEQ multiplex PCR, and TCRdb holds only the in-frame ones, with some missing. The repertoire consists of around 12,000 clones, with around 87% occurring once and the leading ten covering around 5%. The sample consisted of blood, taken from a patient who underwent chemoradiotherapy. These receptors originate from a human donor with HPV-associated anogenital cancer.

This clone was seen more than once but under ten times. V usage is TRBV30 and J usage is TRBJ1-2; D unclear. Germline CDR1 GTSNPN, CDR2 SVGIG (reference sequence). V gave up 1 base and J gave up 8 bases, with 14 bases separating them. There are 13 residues in the CDR3. As DNA, the CDR3 is TGTGCCTGGAGTGGACGAGCCGACGGCGGCTACACCTTC. Its translation: CAWSGRADGGYTF.

The gene calls are TRBV27 and TRBJ1-4; TRBD1 matches at 8 bases. The CDR3 is made up of 14 amino acids. Unmatched junction bases numbered 6, after V lost 5 bases and J lost 7 bases. Germline values: CDR1 MNHEY, CDR2 SMNVEV (reference sequence). The DNA of the CDR3 is TGTGCCAGCAGTCAGGACAGGGTTACTGAAAAACTGTTTTTT. Its translation: CASSQDRVTEKLFF.

V gene TRBV5-1 combines with J gene TRBJ2-3; TRBD2 matches at 9 bases. Germline assignment: CDR1 SGHRS and CDR2 YFSETQ. Losses at the gene ends were 1 base for V and 4 bases for J; bases not matched to a gene: 4. This CDR3 has 15 amino acids. In DNA, the CDR3 is TGCGCCAGCAGCTTGTCGGGCGGGGGGGCAGATACGCAGTATTTT. This sequence encodes CASSLSGGGADTQYF.

The V and J genes are TRBV29-1 and TRBJ1-2; D is undetermined. The germline CDR1 and CDR2 sequences are SQVTM and ANQGSEA. The CDR3 has 12 amino acids. The V gene lost 0 bases and the J gene lost 4 bases, with 6 bases spanning the gap. For the CDR3, the DNA is TGCAGCGTTGAAGACCTGTCCTATGGCTACACCTTC. It is translated as CSVEDLSYGYTF.

The chain joins TRBV11-2 to TRBJ2-5; D uncertain. The better agreement between TRBJ2-7 and the DNA end casts doubt on the J call. The CDR3 has 15 amino acids. Germline V gives CDR1 SGHAT, CDR2 FQNNGV. CDR3 DNA: TGTGCCAGCAGCCTGGAATCCACAGTTGCCTACGAGCAGTACTTC. This codes for CASSLESTVAYEQYF.

The V call is TRBV7-9, the J call TRBJ2-5; D might be TRBD1 or TRBD2, each matching 6 bases. The germline V and J ends were trimmed by 2 bases and 5 bases, with 21 bases remaining between them. This CDR3 spans 17 amino acids. Germline V gene data show CDR1 as SEHNR and CDR2 as FQNEAQ (reference sequence). The DNA of the CDR3 is TGTGCCAGCAGCTTACGCGCAAAAGGGGGGTCAGGGGAGACCCAGTACTTC. This encodes CASSLRAKGGSGETQYF. Looking up the rest from reference TRBV7-9 and TRBJ2-5 gives the full variable domain: DTGVSQNPRHKITKRGQNVTFRCDPISEHNRLYWYRQTLGQGPEFLTYFQNEAQLEKSRLLSDRFSAERPKGSFSTLEIQRTEQGDSAMYLCASSLRAKGGSGETQYFGPGTRLLVL.

The V gene is TRBV5-6, the J gene TRBJ1-4; TRBD1 is a possible D gene (5 bases). CDR1 and CDR2 (germline): SGHDT, YYEEEE. This CDR3 has 15 amino acids. V lost 3 bases, J lost 5 bases, and 14 bases lay in between. As DNA, the CDR3 is TGTGCCAGCAGCTGGGGCCTTGAGGGGAATGAAAAACTGTTTTTT. This codes for CASSWGLEGNEKLFF.

V is TRBV5-6 and J is TRBJ1-1; D call uncertain. Germline CDR1 and CDR2: SGHDT and YYEEEE. The CDR3 extends over 13 amino acids. Trimming took off 2 bases at V and 4 bases at J, with 9 bases between the two ends. CDR3 protein: CASSFGRITEAFF. CDR3 bases: TGTGCCAGCAGCTTCGGACGGATCACTGAAGCTTTCTTT.

This sequence joins TRBV5-1 and TRBJ2-1, with 7 bases lining up with TRBD2. Germline loops: CDR1 SGHRS, CDR2 YFSETQ. This CDR3 spans 12 amino acids. V gave up 0 bases and J gave up 10 bases; unmatched junction bases: 1. The CDR3 here is CASSLAGLEQFF. CDR3 bases: TGCGCCAGCAGCTTGGCGGGACTAGAGCAGTTCTTC.

J is TRBJ2-2 and V is TRBV9, with 16 positions matching TRBD2. Germline-derived CDR1 and CDR2 are SGDLS and YYNGEE. This CDR3 has 17 amino acids. V shed 1 base, J shed 6 bases, and the junction held 3 bases outside the gene matches. The CDR3 DNA sequence: TGTGCCAGCAGCGTAACCGGGACTAGCGGGGGGGCCGGGGAGCTGTTTTTT. Residues: CASSVTGTSGGAGELFF.

V gene TRBV10-3 combines with J gene TRBJ2-3; TRBD1 might be the D (5 bases). There are 12 residues in the CDR3. CDR1 ENHRY and CDR2 SYGVKD come from the germline V gene. V was pared by 10 bases and J by 3 bases, with 11 bases between. The CDR3 sequence is CATTKGTDTQYF. CDR3 nucleotides: TGTGCCACGACGAAGGGGACAGATACGCAGTATTTT.

CDR3 region: CASITPGQGSYEQYF. The CDR3 DNA follows: TGTGCCAGCATTACTCCGGGACAGGGCTCCTACGAGCAGTACTTC. The gene calls are TRBV28 and TRBJ2-7; 9 positions agree with TRBD1. This CDR3 has 15 amino acids. Unmatched junction bases numbered 7, after V lost 7 bases and J lost 0 bases. The germline CDR1 and CDR2 sequences are MDHEN and SYDVKM.

For the CDR3, the DNA is TGTGCCAGCAGTGAAAGCGGGGGGGCCACCGGGGAGCTGTTTTTT. It translates to CASSESGGATGELFF. The genes are TRBV6-4 and TRBJ2-2, with 10 bases that match TRBD2. Germline trimming cut 3 bases from V and 4 bases from J; bases unmatched to any gene: 2. The CDR3 loop spans 15 amino acids. Per the germline V gene, CDR1 is MRHNA and CDR2 is SNTAGT.

V gene TRBV4-2 combines with J gene TRBJ2-1; 11 positions match TRBD2. This CDR3 has 18 residues. Germline V gives CDR1 LGHNA, CDR2 YNFKEQ. V dropped 3 bases and J dropped 7; count of bases not matched to a gene: 14. Here the CDR3 reads CASSQTLAGDLGWNEQFF. For the CDR3, the DNA is TGTGCCAGCAGCCAGACACTAGCGGGGGACTTGGGGTGGAATGAGCAGTTCTTC.

The chain couples TRBV9 to TRBJ2-3; 8 bases map to TRBD2. This CDR3 has 15 amino acids. The germline V gene encodes CDR1 SGDLS and CDR2 YYNGEE. The V and J ends lost 2 bases and 4 bases, in that order; junction bases with no gene match: 6. CDR3 sequence reads: CASSVHIGGADTQYF. The DNA for the CDR3 is TGTGCCAGCAGCGTTCATATCGGGGGGGCAGATACGCAGTATTTT.

This clone occurred a few times. The CDR3, as DNA: TGCAGTGCTAGCGGGCAAGAGACCCAGTACTTC. It translates to CSASGQETQYF. V gene TRBV20-1 combines with J gene TRBJ2-5; D remains unclear. Trimming pared 3 bases from V and 2 bases from J, leaving 4 bases between. Per germline, CDR1 DFQATT and CDR2 SNEGSKA (reference sequence). The CDR3 runs to 11 residues.

The chain has TRBV5-4 and TRBJ2-3; TRBD2 matches at 9 bases. CDR1 is SGHNT, CDR2 YYREEE, per germline (reference sequence). This CDR3 comprises 18 residues. V lost 0 bases, J lost 0 bases, and 8 bases stayed unmatched. The CDR3 spells CASSLAPRLAASTDTQYF. The DNA for the CDR3 is TGTGCCAGCAGCTTGGCCCCCCGACTAGCGGCGAGCACAGATACGCAGTATTTT.

J is TRBJ2-3 and V is TRBV5-5; 9 bases are a match to TRBD2. Germline V gene sequence: CDR1 SGHKS, CDR2 YYEKEE (reference sequence). The length of the CDR3 is 18 residues. Trimming cost V 2 bases and J 6 bases; bases outside gene matches: 16. Here the CDR3 reads CASSLRFLAGSKGDTQYF. The CDR3 DNA follows: TGTGCCAGCAGCTTAAGGTTCCTAGCGGGGAGTAAGGGTGATACGCAGTATTTT.

The chain couples TRBV19 to TRBJ1-1; D is possibly TRBD1 (5 bases). CDR1 and CDR2 (germline): LNHDA, SQIVND (reference sequence). V was clipped by 4 bases and J by 11 bases, with 20 bases between them. The CDR3 spans 14 residues. The CDR3 region has the DNA TGTGCCAGTAGTACAACCCCGGGACCTGGATCCGCTTTCTTT. Translated, it gives CASSTTPGPGSAFF. The full variable domain, with the rest looked up from reference TRBV19 and TRBJ1-1, is DGGITQSPKYLFRKEGQNVTLSCEQNLNHDAMYWYRQDPGQGLRLIYYSQIVNDFQKGDIAEGYSVSREKKESFPLTVTSAQKNPTAFYLCASSTTPGPGSAFFGQGTRLTVV.

The V call is TRBV30, the J call TRBJ1-3; a weak D match, TRBD1 (5 bases). V lost 3 bases, J lost 0 bases, and 27 bases lay in between. This CDR3 has 20 amino acids. Germline lookup yields CDR1 GTSNPN and CDR2 SVGIG (reference sequence). This CDR3 reads CAWSRKDVRDPMYSGNTIYF. DNA of the CDR3: TGTGCCTGGAGCAGAAAGGACGTTCGGGACCCTATGTACTCTGGAAACACCATATATTTT.

This clone was counted once. This sequence joins TRBV5-6 and TRBJ1-4; no definite D call. The CDR3 runs 17 residues. Germline V gives CDR1 SGHDT, CDR2 YYEEEE. V was clipped by 0 bases and J by 1 base, with 13 bases between them. The CDR3 DNA sequence: TGTGCCAGCAGCTTGGTTATCTCGGGTGAAACTAATGAAAAACTGTTTTTT. Its translation: CASSLVISGETNEKLFF.

The chain couples TRBV7-9 to TRBJ2-2; D call uncertain. The CDR3 spans 16 residues. V was clipped by 0 bases and J by 2 bases, with 10 bases between them. The germline gives CDR1 SEHNR, CDR2 FQNEAQ (reference sequence). The CDR3 protein is CASSLAQTGNTGELFF. CDR3 DNA: TGTGCCAGCAGCTTAGCCCAAACCGGTAACACCGGGGAGCTGTTTTTT.

This chain joins TRBV20-1 and TRBJ1-1, with D unresolved. V shed 0 bases and J shed 5 bases, with 4 bases lying between them. Germline V CDR1 and CDR2: DFQATT, SNEGSKA (reference sequence). CDR3 length: 11 amino acids. In DNA, the CDR3 is TGCAGTGCTAGAGACATAACTGAAGCTTTCTTT. This sequence encodes CSARDITEAFF.

This chain uses TRBV30 with TRBJ2-5, with D possibly being TRBD1 or TRBD2 (5 bases each). The CDR3 loop spans 17 amino acids. The V end lost 0 bases, the J end lost 7 bases, and 24 bases lay between the germline ends. Germline CDR1 is GTSNPN and CDR2 is SVGIG (reference sequence). The CDR3 DNA sequence: TGTGCCTGGAGTGTACTGGGGACCGGGCCCGCGGATTGGACCCAGTACTTC. Its protein is CAWSVLGTGPADWTQYF.

The chain recombines TRBV7-2 with TRBJ2-5, with D possibly being TRBD2 (6 bases). CDR3 length equals 13 residues. V lost 4 bases, J lost 4 bases, and 10 bases lay in between. Germline CDR1 SGHTA, CDR2 FQGNSA. DNA for the CDR3: TGTGCCAGCAGCTGGGCGGGGTTAGAGACCCAGTACTTC. The encoded protein is CASSWAGLETQYF. The entire variable domain, with the rest obtained from reference TRBV7-2 and TRBJ2-5, is as follows: GAGVSQSPSNKVTEKGKDVELRCDPISGHTALYWYRQSLGQGLEFLIYFQGNSAPDKSGLPSDRFSAERTGGSVSTLTIQRTQQEDSAVYLCASSWAGLETQYFGPGTRLLVL.

The chain uses TRBV29-1 and TRBJ2-7; TRBD2 aligns across 11 bases. Germline CDR1 and CDR2: SQVTM and ANQGSEA. The V gene end was trimmed by 5 bases and the J gene end by 0 bases; junction bases not matched to a gene: 3. The CDR3 is made up of 14 amino acids. In DNA form, the CDR3 reads TGCAGCGTTAACGGACTAGCGGGCTCCTACGAGCAGTACTTC. Protein product: CSVNGLAGSYEQYF.

The V gene is TRBV27, the J gene TRBJ1-2; 10 bases fit TRBD1. This CDR3 has 15 amino acids. J lost 7 bases, V lost 4 bases, and 9 bases had no gene match. Germline V lookup: CDR1 MNHEY, CDR2 SMNVEV (reference sequence). DNA of the CDR3: TGTGCCAGCAGTTCCCCGGGACAGGGGACGCCTGGCTACACCTTC. It encodes CASSSPGQGTPGYTF.

The genes are TRBV27 and TRBJ1-1; D not certain. The germline gives CDR1 MNHEY, CDR2 SMNVEV (reference sequence). Between the trimmed V and J ends, which lost 7 bases and 1 base, there was a span of 10 bases. The CDR3 has 13 residues. The CDR3 spells CASIRRENTEAFF. The CDR3 DNA sequence: TGTGCCAGCATCAGGAGAGAGAACACTGAAGCTTTCTTT.

V gene TRBV11-2 combines with J gene TRBJ2-3; D is ambiguous. This CDR3 region has 16 residues. V shed 2 bases and J shed 0 bases, with 12 bases lying between them. Germline CDR1 and CDR2: SGHAT and FQNNGV. For the CDR3, the DNA is TGTGCCAGCAGCTTAATCTCCCAGCCTAGCACAGATACGCAGTATTTT. Amino acids: CASSLISQPSTDTQYF.